A single sample gave rise to the 26 T cell receptor beta chains below, sequenced in a study of T cell repertoires in cytomegalovirus infection. TCRdb itself ran the reads through MiXCR, one entry per CDR3 protein. This sample has 250,000 to 300,000 distinct CDR3 sequences, with around 13% found just once. Sequencing was carried out using PBMCs. The receptors derive from a human donor in good health (CMV status not recorded). Some clones in this sample may be carry-over from other donors' samples.

This clonotype was picked up many times. The chain combines TRBV7-2 with TRBJ2-7, with D possibly TRBD1 on 6 matching bases. With 5 bases removed from V and 7 bases from J, the gap between germline ends came to 18 bases. The CDR3 totals 14 residues. Germline CDR1 SGHTA, CDR2 FQGNSA. In DNA form, the CDR3 reads TGTGCCAGCAGCCAATATGGGGGCCTCTGGGAGCAGTACTTC. Its protein product is CASSQYGGLWEQYF.

Details on this clonotype: The junction departs from the called germline gene at one end, perhaps through a read error. The chain recombines TRBV19 with TRBJ2-4; 11 bases match TRBD1. The CDR3 consists of 15 residues. Germline V lookup: CDR1 LNHDA, CDR2 SQIVND (reference sequence). CDR3 bases: TGTACCAGTAGAGGGGACAGGGGGATCGGAAACATTCAGTACTTC. Protein sequence: CTSRGDRGIGNIQYF. Complete variable domain (other parts from reference TRBV19 and TRBJ2-4): DGGITQSPKYLFRKEGQNVTLSCEQNLNHDAMYWYRQDPGQGLRLIYYSQIVNDFQKGDIAEGYSVSREKKESFPLTVTSAQKNPTAFYLCTSRGDRGIGNIQYFGAGTRLSVL.

This clonotype was seen many times. The chain uses TRBV7-3 and TRBJ2-1; TRBD2 matches at 10 bases. Germline V CDR1 and CDR2: SGHTA, FQGTGA. This CDR3 has 12 residues. Losses at the gene ends were 4 bases for V and 15 bases for J; bases not matched to a gene: 6. This chain's CDR3 is CASSSLAGDLFF. The CDR3 DNA follows: TGTGCCAGCAGCTCTCTAGCGGGAGATCTGTTCTTC.

There are many counts of this clonotype. V gene TRBV7-6 combines with J gene TRBJ2-2; the match to TRBD1 covers 7 bases. The CDR3 spans 17 residues. The V gene's germline CDR1 is SGHVS and CDR2 FNYEAQ. With V trimmed by 4 bases and J by 0 bases, 8 bases remained unmatched. The CDR3 sequence: CASSSLFGQANTGELFF. The CDR3 nucleotides read TGTGCCAGCAGCTCCCTCTTTGGACAGGCGAACACCGGGGAGCTGTTTTTT.

This clonotype has a handful of counts. The chain is built from TRBV12-3 or TRBV12-4 and TRBJ2-7; TRBD1 or TRBD2 may be the D gene (6 bases each). This CDR3 is 14 amino acids long. V lost 7 bases and J lost 1, with 14 bases in between. CDR3 in amino acids: CASTHRGLSYEQYF. CDR3 in DNA: TGTGCCAGCACTCATCGGGGGCTATCCTACGAGCAGTACTTC.

CDR3 residues: CASSYISNTGELFF. The CDR3 DNA is TGTGCCAGCAGTTATATCTCGAACACCGGGGAGCTGTTTTTT. This chain uses TRBV6-2 or TRBV6-3 with TRBJ2-2; D unresolved. Trimming shortened V by 3 bases and J by 0 bases, and 5 bases separated the two germline ends. The V gene's germline CDR1 is MNHEY and CDR2 SVGEGT. The CDR3 extends over 14 amino acids.

The V gene is TRBV28, the J gene TRBJ1-5; the D gene is possibly TRBD1 (5 bases). V was trimmed by 3 bases and J by 5 bases, leaving 11 bases between them. This CDR3 spans 14 amino acids. In germline, CDR1 is MDHEN, CDR2 SYDVKM. CDR3 in amino acids: CASSFAGSYQPQHF. The CDR3 nucleotides are TGTGCCAGCAGTTTTGCAGGGAGCTATCAGCCCCAGCATTTT.

This clonotype was recorded at least ten times. This chain joins TRBV7-9 and TRBJ2-5; 9 positions match TRBD2. Germline V gene lookup returns CDR1 SEHNR and CDR2 FQNEAQ (reference sequence). J gave up 2 bases and V 3 bases, and 10 bases lay outside the gene matches. There are 17 residues in the CDR3. The CDR3 reads CASSFAPAGGPQETQYF. The CDR3 nucleotides are TGTGCCAGCAGCTTCGCCCCGGCGGGAGGGCCGCAAGAGACCCAGTACTTC.

This clonotype was recorded many times. This chain uses TRBV7-3 with TRBJ2-7, with 7 bases identical to TRBD1. Trimming at V came to 2 bases and at J to 7 bases, leaving 5 bases not matched to a gene. The CDR3 sequence is 13 residues long. CDR1 SGHTA and CDR2 FQGTGA come from the germline V gene. The CDR3 is CASSLGQAREQYF. The CDR3 DNA is TGTGCCAGCAGCTTAGGACAGGCGAGGGAGCAGTACTTC.

This clonotype has a handful of counts. CDR3 nucleotide sequence: TGTGCCAGCAGTTACTCGACAGGGGAAGAGACCCAGTACTTC. The encoded protein is CASSYSTGEETQYF. The chain is built from TRBV6-2 or TRBV6-3 and TRBJ2-5; 8 bases are shared with TRBD1. CDR3 length: 14 residues. V lost 0 bases, J lost 3 bases, and 0 bases stayed unmatched. CDR1 and CDR2 from the germline V gene are MNHEY and SVGEGT.

This clonotype showed up just a few times. V and J are TRBV28 and TRBJ2-3; weak D call: TRBD2 (6 bases). CDR1 and CDR2 from the germline V gene are MDHEN and SYDVKM. This CDR3 comprises 16 residues. Trimming left V 5 bases short and J 2 bases short, with 17 bases between. The CDR3 loop is CASSTRTKRNTDTQYF. For the CDR3, the DNA is TGTGCCAGCAGTACGCGGACTAAGCGGAACACAGATACGCAGTATTTT. Variable domain in full (rest from reference TRBV28 and TRBJ2-3): DVKVTQSSRYLVKRTGEKVFLECVQDMDHENMFWYRQDPGLGLRLIYFSYDVKMKEKGDIPEGYSVSREKKERFSLILESASTNQTSMYLCASSTRTKRNTDTQYFGPGTRLTVL.

This clonotype has ten or more counts. The J gene is TRBJ2-1, the V gene TRBV28, with 8 bases fitting TRBD2. The CDR3 covers 16 residues. The germline V gene encodes CDR1 MDHEN and CDR2 SYDVKM. J was trimmed by 3 bases and V by 5 bases; bases with no gene match: 9. In DNA, the CDR3 is TGTGCCAGCAGTCAGAGACTAGCGCCTAACTACAATGAGCAGTTCTTC. Its translation: CASSQRLAPNYNEQFF.

This clonotype was recorded at least ten times. V is TRBV7-2 and J is TRBJ2-1; D is unresolved. This CDR3 is 14 amino acids long. V was pared by 1 base and J by 1 base, with 5 bases between. CDR1 is SGHTA and CDR2 is FQGNSA in the germline V gene. The DNA of the CDR3 is TGTGCCAGCAGCTTAGGGTATTCCTACAATGAGCAGTTCTTC. Amino acid sequence: CASSLGYSYNEQFF.

This clonotype was seen more than once but under ten times. The chain joins TRBV7-3 to TRBJ2-3; D ambiguous. This CDR3 comprises 13 residues. CDR1 is SGHTA and CDR2 is FQGTGA in the germline V gene. The ends were cut back, 2 bases at V and 6 bases at J, with 9 bases in the middle. This chain's CDR3 is CASSLEGSDTQYF. The CDR3, as DNA: TGTGCCAGCAGCTTAGAAGGGTCCGATACGCAGTATTTT.

This clonotype appeared many times. This rearrangement joins TRBV7-9 to TRBJ2-3, with 7 bases aligning to TRBD1. The trim removed 5 bases at V and 2 bases at J, leaving 7 bases unmatched. CDR1 and CDR2 (germline): SEHNR, FQNEAQ (reference sequence). The CDR3 is made up of 15 amino acids. The CDR3 protein is CASSADRAITDTQYF. The CDR3 DNA follows: TGTGCCAGCAGCGCTGACAGGGCTATCACAGATACGCAGTATTTT.

This clonotype has only a few counts. The chain employs TRBV25-1 and TRBJ1-4; the D is unclear. The V gene's germline CDR1 is MGHDK and CDR2 SYGVNS. Deletions cut 5 bases from V and 0 bases from J, with 13 bases between. There are 16 residues in the CDR3. The CDR3 DNA reads TGTGCCAGCAGTCGGGCCAGACAATCAACTAATGAAAAACTGTTTTTT. Its protein product is CASSRARQSTNEKLFF.

CDR3 protein: CASSQRGSRETQYF. The CDR3 DNA sequence: TGTGCCAGCAGCCAGAGGGGGTCCAGGGAGACCCAGTACTTC. The rearrangement uses TRBV3-1 and TRBJ2-5; tentatively, D is TRBD1 (6 bases). Trimming left V 3 bases short and J 5 bases short, with 13 bases between. Germline-derived CDR1 and CDR2 are LGHDT and YNNKEL (reference sequence). CDR3 length: 14 amino acids.

This clonotype has ten or more counts. The chain combines TRBV7-6 with TRBJ2-6; possibly TRBD1 for D (6 bases). The CDR3 totals 18 residues. V was clipped by 1 base and J by 0 bases, with 13 bases between them. Germline values: CDR1 SGHVS, CDR2 FNYEAQ. CDR3 region: CASSLVPGQNSGANVLTF. The CDR3 DNA reads as TGTGCCAGCAGCTTAGTTCCCGGACAGAACTCTGGGGCCAACGTCCTGACTTTC. The whole variable domain, remainder taken from reference TRBV7-6 and TRBJ2-6, is GAGVSQSPRYKVTKRGQDVALRCDPISGHVSLYWYRQALGQGPEFLTYFNYEAQQDKSGLPNDRFSAERPEGSISTLTIQRTEQRDSAMYRCASSLVPGQNSGANVLTFGAGSRLTVL.

The genes are TRBV5-6 and TRBJ1-5; perhaps TRBD1 as D (6 bases). Germline assignment: CDR1 SGHDT and CDR2 YYEEEE. The CDR3 sequence is 15 residues long. Trimming pared 4 bases from V and 5 bases from J, leaving 16 bases between. The CDR3 DNA reads TGTGCCAGCAGCGAGAAGGGGGGCGCGGATCAGCCCCAGCATTTT. It specifies CASSEKGGADQPQHF.

The rearrangement joins TRBV7-9 to TRBJ2-1; D is perhaps TRBD1 (7 bases). The ends were cut back, 5 bases at V and 10 bases at J, with 21 bases in the middle. Germline lookup yields CDR1 SEHNR and CDR2 FQNEAQ (reference sequence). This CDR3 has 15 residues. The DNA for the CDR3 is TGTGCCAGCAGCGTAGGGACAGCTTGGAGGGAAGAGCAGTTCTTC. Residues: CASSVGTAWREEQFF.

This clonotype has only a few counts. This chain uses TRBV7-9 with TRBJ2-3, with a tentative D call TRBD1 (5 bases). Germline assignment: CDR1 SEHNR and CDR2 FQNEAQ (reference sequence). CDR3 length: 15 residues. V lost 3 bases and J lost 6, with 16 bases in between. The CDR3 coding sequence is TGTGCCAGCAGCTTGACCCCCTCAGGGTGGGATACGCAGTATTTT. Its translation is CASSLTPSGWDTQYF.

The chain combines TRBV28 with TRBJ2-5; a possible D gene is TRBD1 (6 bases). From germline, CDR1 is MDHEN and CDR2 SYDVKM. The CDR3 runs to 13 residues. Trimming removed 5 bases at V and 5 bases at J, with 12 bases between. The CDR3 bases are TGTGCCAGCAGTCGAAGGGGGTTCGAGACCCAGTACTTC. Its protein is CASSRRGFETQYF. Together with reference TRBV28 and TRBJ2-5, the CDR3 gives the full variable domain: DVKVTQSSRYLVKRTGEKVFLECVQDMDHENMFWYRQDPGLGLRLIYFSYDVKMKEKGDIPEGYSVSREKKERFSLILESASTNQTSMYLCASSRRGFETQYFGPGTRLLVL.

The chain combines TRBV10-3 with TRBJ1-5; D gene ambiguous. V dropped 4 bases and J dropped 4 bases, with 5 bases sitting between them. The CDR3 contains 12 residues. CDR1 and CDR2 from the germline V gene are ENHRY and SYGVKD. This chain's CDR3 is CAISALNQPQHF. The DNA for the CDR3 is TGTGCCATCAGTGCGTTAAATCAGCCCCAGCATTTT.

This clonotype was seen more than once but under ten times. The chain recombines TRBV20-1 with TRBJ2-7, with 11 bases matching TRBD2. J gave up 5 bases and V 0 bases, and 9 bases lay outside the gene matches. The CDR3 sequence is 16 residues long. CDR1 and CDR2 (germline): DFQATT, SNEGSKA (reference sequence). The CDR3 here is CSARDPTSGSSNEQYF. The CDR3 region has the DNA TGCAGTGCTAGAGACCCAACTAGCGGGAGTTCTAACGAGCAGTACTTC.

A few counts support this clonotype. This chain uses TRBV20-1 with TRBJ2-5; 9 bases are shared with TRBD1. The CDR3 has 17 residues. The junction had 16 bases not matched to a gene; V was cut back by 0 bases and J by 8 bases. CDR1 DFQATT and CDR2 SNEGSKA come from the germline V gene (reference sequence). CDR3 DNA: TGCAGTGCTAGAGACCCCCTGACAGGGGGGGTAGTGGATACCCAGTACTTC. Amino acids: CSARDPLTGGVVDTQYF.

The V call is TRBV20-1, the J call TRBJ1-2; no firm D call. CDR1 DFQATT and CDR2 SNEGSKA come from the germline V gene (reference sequence). The length of the CDR3 is 11 residues. V gave up 6 bases and J gave up 7 bases, with 12 bases separating them. This chain's CDR3 is CSAKGAGGYTF. DNA for the CDR3: TGCAGTGCCAAGGGCGCCGGTGGCTACACCTTC.